Listed below are T cell receptor beta chains from one sample, sequenced in a study of T cell responses to AZD1222 COVID-19 vaccine. The method was immunoSEQ multiplex PCR; TCRdb's version includes in-frame clones alone and lacks a portion of them. The sample lists 150,000 or so clones, approximately 87% occurring once. Material: peripheral blood, obtained 28 days after the second AZD1222 dose. These receptors all stem from an adult who received the AZD1222 COVID-19 vaccine. CDR3s include the opening cysteine and the closing phenylalanine or tryptophan. A D gene is named only where the DNA matches it firmly. Expanded clones get a size class; other rows say once, few or many, or leave the size out.

j_gene: TRBJ1-4
d_gene: -
abundance: -
v_gene: TRBV4-1
CDR3aa: CASSQDFGNEKLFF
CDR3nt: TGCGCCAGCAGCCAAGATTTCGGGAATGAAAAACTGTTTTTT

j_gene: TRBJ1-2
d_gene: -
abundance: -
v_gene: TRBV28
CDR3aa: CASSEYSEYGYTF
CDR3nt: TGTGCCAGCAGTGAATACAGCGAGTATGGCTACACCTTC

j_gene: TRBJ1-5
d_gene: -
abundance: -
v_gene: TRBV19
CDR3aa: CASSIGTASNQPQHF
CDR3nt: TGTGCCAGTAGTATTGGTACAGCTAGCAATCAGCCCCAGCATTTT

j_gene: TRBJ1-3
d_gene: TRBD1
abundance: -
v_gene: TRBV4-2
CDR3aa: CASSRQQGVENTIYF
CDR3nt: TGTGCCAGCAGCCGCCAACAGGGGGTGGAAAACACCATATATTTT

j_gene: TRBJ2-5
d_gene: TRBD1
abundance: -
v_gene: TRBV7-2
CDR3aa: CASSSGQGSKETQYF
CDR3nt: TGTGCCAGCAGCTCCGGACAGGGCAGTAAAGAGACCCAGTACTTC

j_gene: TRBJ1-2
d_gene: TRBD1
abundance: -
v_gene: TRBV19
CDR3aa: CASSPGTGGRGYTF
CDR3nt: TGTGCCAGTAGTCCGGGGACAGGGGGCCGGGGCTACACCTTC

j_gene: TRBJ2-1
d_gene: TRBD1
abundance: -
v_gene: TRBV28
CDR3aa: CASSFEQGRSYNEQFF
CDR3nt: TGTGCCAGCAGTTTCGAACAGGGGCGTAGTTACAATGAGCAGTTCTTC

j_gene: TRBJ2-7
d_gene: TRBD1
abundance: -
v_gene: TRBV6-5
CDR3aa: CATSRPGTGPYEQYF
CDR3nt: TGTGCCACCTCTCGCCCCGGGACAGGGCCATACGAGCAGTACTTC

j_gene: TRBJ2-2
d_gene: -
abundance: -
v_gene: TRBV7-2
CDR3aa: CASSLRTRNTGELFF
CDR3nt: TGTGCCAGCAGCCTCAGGACCCGGAACACCGGGGAGCTGTTTTTT

j_gene: TRBJ1-3
d_gene: -
abundance: once
v_gene: TRBV25-1
CDR3aa: CASSYLGTGNTIYF
CDR3nt: TGTGCCAGCAGTTACCTAGGGACTGGAAACACCATATATTTT

j_gene: TRBJ2-2
d_gene: TRBD2
abundance: once
v_gene: TRBV3-1/TRBV3-2
CDR3aa: CASSNQRGGLFF
CDR3nt: TGTGCCAGCAGCAATCAACGGGGGGGACTGTTTTTT

j_gene: TRBJ1-1
d_gene: TRBD1
abundance: -
v_gene: TRBV7-8
CDR3aa: CASSLLTGWGTEAFF
CDR3nt: TGTGCCAGCAGCTTACTGACAGGGTGGGGCACTGAAGCTTTCTTT

j_gene: TRBJ1-6
d_gene: -
abundance: -
v_gene: TRBV2
CDR3aa: CASKGTGNSPLHF
CDR3nt: TGTGCCAGCAAAGGGACGGGGAATTCACCCCTCCACTTT

j_gene: TRBJ1-1
d_gene: TRBD1
abundance: -
v_gene: TRBV27
CDR3aa: CASSSAMGTAMNTEAFF
CDR3nt: TGTGCCAGCAGCTCCGCTATGGGGACAGCCATGAACACTGAAGCTTTCTTT

j_gene: TRBJ2-2
d_gene: -
abundance: -
v_gene: TRBV29-1
CDR3aa: CSVEGRVGELFF
CDR3nt: TGCAGCGTTGAAGGGCGAGTCGGGGAGCTGTTTTTT

j_gene: TRBJ2-6
d_gene: -
abundance: once
v_gene: TRBV27
CDR3aa: CASSHPGANVLTF
CDR3nt: TGTGCCAGCAGTCACCCCGGGGCCAACGTCCTGACTTTC